A single sample gave rise to the 27 T cell receptor beta chains below, sequenced in a study of OX40 agonist ivuxolimab in advanced cancers. Sequenced by immunoSEQ multiplex PCR; TCRdb stores in-frame clones only, minus some. The table shows 25,000 to 30,000 clones, with roughly 85% occurring only once. This specimen consisted of CD4+ or CD8+ T cells sorted from blood, obtained in a trial of the OX40 agonist ivuxolimab. The origin of the receptors is an adult with an advanced solid tumor such as melanoma, head and neck, liver or kidney cancer.

The V and J genes are TRBV6-6 and TRBJ1-6; D is possibly TRBD1 (5 bases). From germline, CDR1 is MNHNY and CDR2 SVGAGI (reference sequence). Trimming stripped 3 bases from V and 7 bases from J, with 16 bases between. The CDR3 extends over 16 amino acids. The CDR3 DNA is TGTGCCAGCAGTTATCTAGGCGGGGGACCCAATTCACCCCTCCACTTT. The encoded protein is CASSYLGGGPNSPLHF.

The table lists this clone with a few counts. The V gene is TRBV5-4, the J gene TRBJ2-3; perhaps TRBD1 as D (5 bases). The CDR3 totals 12 residues. CDR1 is SGHNT, CDR2 YYREEE, per germline (reference sequence). With 5 bases removed from V and 1 base from J, the gap between germline ends came to 5 bases. The CDR3 DNA reads as TGTGCCAGCAGACAGGGCACAGATACGCAGTATTTT. The encoded protein is CASRQGTDTQYF.

The V call is TRBV2, the J call TRBJ1-1; D ambiguous. V lost 1 base and J lost 1, with 4 bases in between. Germline V lookup: CDR1 SNHLY, CDR2 FYNNEI. The CDR3 length is 13 residues. This CDR3 is CASSEEWNTEAFF. CDR3 nucleotides: TGTGCCAGCAGTGAAGAGTGGAACACTGAAGCTTTCTTT.

The chain employs TRBV15 and TRBJ1-1; no clear D. Germline loops: CDR1 LNHNV, CDR2 YYDKDF (reference sequence). The V gene lost 0 bases and the J gene lost 2 bases, with 10 bases spanning the gap. There are 15 residues in the CDR3. The chain's CDR3 is CATSRDRAANTEAFF. The DNA for the CDR3 is TGTGCCACCAGCAGAGATCGTGCAGCTAACACTGAAGCTTTCTTT.

The CDR3 DNA sequence: TGTGCCAGCAGCTTAGTGGGAGATGGCTACACCTTC. It is translated as CASSLVGDGYTF. The chain is built from TRBV13 and TRBJ1-2, with D uncertain. V lost 1 base, J lost 6 bases, and 6 bases lay in between. Germline assignment: CDR1 PRHDT and CDR2 FYEKMQ (reference sequence). The CDR3 consists of 12 residues.

The CDR3 bases are TGTGCCAGCTCTAGCGGGGGAGTTTACAATGAGCAGTTCTTC. Protein product: CASSSGGVYNEQFF. The V and J genes are TRBV27 and TRBJ2-1; 10 nucleotides match TRBD2. The CDR3 runs 14 residues. After removal of 8 bases from V and 4 bases from J, the junction contained 5 bases not matched to a gene. CDR1 is MNHEY and CDR2 is SMNVEV in the germline V gene (reference sequence).

The chain has TRBV9 and TRBJ1-2; no reliable D call. The CDR3 sequence is 15 residues long. Trimming stripped 0 bases from V and 8 bases from J, with 17 bases between. Germline V gene sequence: CDR1 SGDLS, CDR2 YYNGEE. The CDR3 bases are TGTGCCAGCAGCGTAGCTTTGGAGGGCGATTGGGGCTACACCTTC. Protein product: CASSVALEGDWGYTF.

V is TRBV4-1 and J is TRBJ2-2; 9 nucleotides match TRBD1. With V trimmed by 1 base and J by 5 bases, 2 bases remained unmatched. Looked up from germline, CDR1 is MGHRA and CDR2 is YSYEKL. The CDR3 extends over 15 amino acids. The CDR3 bases are TGCGCCAGCAGCCAAGGACAGGGGGGAACCGGGGAGCTGTTTTTT. As protein: CASSQGQGGTGELFF.

This clone has only one observation. The genes are TRBV7-9 and TRBJ1-2; 7 bases agree with TRBD1. This CDR3 comprises 14 residues. Trimming cost V 5 bases and J 0 bases; bases outside gene matches: 3. The germline gives CDR1 SEHNR, CDR2 FQNEAQ (reference sequence). The CDR3 reads CASSGTATNYGYTF. CDR3 sequence (DNA): TGTGCCAGCAGCGGGACAGCCACTAACTATGGCTACACCTTC.

The genes are TRBV11-3 and TRBJ2-1; either TRBD1 or TRBD2 may supply D (7 bases each). The CDR3 has 15 amino acids. V lost 5 bases and J 7 bases, leaving 18 bases between the germline ends. Germline-derived CDR1 and CDR2 are SGHNT and YENEEA. In DNA, the CDR3 is TGTGCCAGCAGCACCCGACAGGGAGGGGTTAATGAGCAGTTCTTC. Translation: CASSTRQGGVNEQFF.

The genes are TRBV5-1 and TRBJ2-7; perhaps TRBD1 as D (6 bases). The germline V gene encodes CDR1 SGHRS and CDR2 YFSETQ. Trimming shortened V by 0 bases and J by 5 bases, and 9 bases separated the two germline ends. The CDR3 sequence is 13 residues long. CDR3: CASSLAGVHEQYF. For the CDR3, the DNA is TGCGCCAGCAGCTTGGCAGGGGTCCACGAGCAGTACTTC.

The chain employs TRBV6-5 and TRBJ1-1, with 7 bases aligning to TRBD1. J lost 2 bases, V lost 2 bases, and 5 bases had no gene match. Germline V gives CDR1 MNHEY, CDR2 SVGAGI. CDR3 size: 15 residues. In DNA, the CDR3 is TGTGCCAGCAGTTACGAGACAGGGCCAAACACTGAAGCTTTCTTT. Its translation: CASSYETGPNTEAFF.

The V call is TRBV2, the J call TRBJ1-1; D is uncertain. The V end lost 8 bases, the J end lost 0 bases, and 7 bases lay between the germline ends. Germline CDR1 reads SNHLY; CDR2 reads FYNNEI. The CDR3 runs 12 residues. The CDR3 loop is CASPGVNTEAFF. DNA for the CDR3: TGTGCCAGCCCCGGGGTGAACACTGAAGCTTTCTTT.

The rearrangement joins TRBV7-8 to TRBJ2-5; D perhaps matches TRBD1 (7 bases). The CDR3 consists of 14 residues. The V and J ends lost 0 bases and 4 bases respectively, with 9 bases between them. CDR1 is SGHVS and CDR2 is FQNEAQ in the germline V gene. CDR3 DNA sequence: TGTGCCAGCAGCTTAGCCAGGGGGGTAGAGACCCAGTACTTC. It specifies CASSLARGVETQYF.

This clone was detected only a few times. This rearrangement joins TRBV7-6 to TRBJ2-5, with 15 bases lining up with TRBD2. Trimming removed 1 base from V and 7 bases from J; junction bases left unmatched: 4. CDR1 and CDR2 from the germline V gene are SGHVS and FNYEAQ. This CDR3 is built from 16 residues. In nucleotides, the CDR3 is TGTGCCAGCAGCTTAGGGACTAGCGGGGGGGCCGCGACCCAGTACTTC. Encoded protein: CASSLGTSGGAATQYF. Full variable domain (outside the CDR3, taken from reference TRBV7-6 and TRBJ2-5): GAGVSQSPRYKVTKRGQDVALRCDPISGHVSLYWYRQALGQGPEFLTYFNYEAQQDKSGLPNDRFSAERPEGSISTLTIQRTEQRDSAMYRCASSLGTSGGAATQYFGPGTRLLVL.

This chain joins TRBV7-8 and TRBJ2-2; TRBD1 might be the D (6 bases). There are 15 residues in the CDR3. Trimming removed 3 bases from V and 3 bases from J, with 11 bases in between. CDR1 and CDR2 from the germline V gene are SGHVS and FQNEAQ. The CDR3 sequence: CASSFGTSYTGELFF. CDR3 in DNA: TGTGCCAGCAGCTTCGGGACATCATACACCGGGGAGCTGTTTTTT. The full variable domain, with the rest looked up from reference TRBV7-8 and TRBJ2-2, is GAGVSQSPRYKVAKRGQDVALRCDPISGHVSLFWYQQALGQGPEFLTYFQNEAQLDKSGLPSDRFFAERPEGSVSTLKIQRTQQEDSAVYLCASSFGTSYTGELFFGEGSRLTVL.

The rearrangement links TRBV28 to TRBJ1-2, with a tentative D call TRBD1 (6 bases). V shed 3 bases and J shed 6 bases, with 14 bases lying between them. Germline values: CDR1 MDHEN, CDR2 SYDVKM. The CDR3 contains 14 residues. CDR3 protein: CASSFNRELNGYTF. The DNA for the CDR3 is TGTGCCAGCAGTTTTAACAGGGAGTTGAATGGCTACACCTTC.

The rearrangement links TRBV14 to TRBJ2-7; the D gene could be TRBD1 or TRBD2 (5 bases each). Germline V lookup: CDR1 SGHDN, CDR2 FVKESK. Trimming removed 4 bases at V and 3 bases at J, with 10 bases between. The length of the CDR3 is 13 residues. The DNA of the CDR3 is TGTGCCAGCAGCCTCTTGGGGGACTACGAGCAGTACTTC. Its protein is CASSLLGDYEQYF. The full variable domain, in which reference TRBV14 and TRBJ2-7 provide the parts outside the CDR3, is EAGVTQFPSHSVIEKGQTVTLRCDPISGHDNLYWYRRVMGKEIKFLLHFVKESKQDESGMPNNRFLAERTGGTYSTLKVQPAELEDSGVYFCASSLLGDYEQYFGPGTRLTVT.

By proportion, this clone is large (0.1 to 1%). This sequence joins TRBV9 and TRBJ2-1, with D possibly matching TRBD2 (5 bases). Trimming took 0 bases from V and 9 from J, leaving 7 bases between them. This CDR3 comprises 12 residues. Germline CDR1 reads SGDLS; CDR2 reads YYNGEE. CDR3 in amino acids: CASSVVGVEQFF. In DNA, the CDR3 is TGTGCCAGCAGCGTAGTCGGGGTTGAGCAGTTCTTC.

This chain connects TRBV5-1 to TRBJ2-7; a weak D match, TRBD2 (6 bases). Germline V gene lookup returns CDR1 SGHRS and CDR2 YFSETQ. This CDR3 comprises 15 residues. V lost 4 bases and J 5 bases, leaving 19 bases between the germline ends. The CDR3 protein is CASSKVLEGNDEQYF. The DNA of the CDR3 is TGCGCCAGCAGCAAGGTCTTGGAGGGTAATGACGAGCAGTACTTC.

The genes are TRBV5-1 and TRBJ2-1; D call uncertain. The CDR3 is 15 amino acids. Trimming took 4 bases from V and 0 from J, leaving 11 bases between them. Germline V lookup: CDR1 SGHRS, CDR2 YFSETQ. CDR3 amino acids: CASSPSPSSYNEQFF. In DNA, the CDR3 is TGCGCCAGCAGCCCCTCTCCGAGCTCCTACAATGAGCAGTTCTTC.

This clone is large (0.1 to 1%) within its sample. V and J are TRBV18 and TRBJ2-7; D might be TRBD2 (6 bases). V lost 4 bases to trimming and J lost 5 bases, with 15 bases between them. CDR1 is KGHSH and CDR2 is LQKENI in the germline V gene. This CDR3 is built from 14 residues. CDR3 region: CASSLAGTSHEQYF. In nucleotides, the CDR3 is TGTGCCAGCTCACTTGCCGGGACTTCCCACGAGCAGTACTTC.

J is TRBJ2-6 and V is TRBV27; 8 nucleotides match TRBD1. The CDR3 has 16 residues. The ends lost 6 bases at V and 0 bases at J; junction bases unmatched: 4. Germline values: CDR1 MNHEY, CDR2 SMNVEV (reference sequence). In DNA form, the CDR3 reads TGTGCCAGCAGCCGGGACAGGAGCTCTGGGGCCAACGTCCTGACTTTC. Translation gives CASSRDRSSGANVLTF.

Note on this clone: The germline gene is not matched at one end of the junction; a read error may be the cause. This sequence joins TRBV29-1 and TRBJ1-1; TRBD1 is a possible D gene (5 bases). Looked up from germline, CDR1 is SQVTM and CDR2 is ANQGSEA. This CDR3 contains 14 residues. The chain's CDR3 is CSVEERGVYTEAFF. As DNA, the CDR3 is TGCAGCGTCGAAGAGCGAGGGGTCTACACTGAAGCTTTCTTT.

The chain combines TRBV19 with TRBJ2-1, with 10 bases matching TRBD1. The CDR3 has 15 residues. V shed 6 bases and J 6 bases; nucleotides not matched to a gene: 8. Per germline, CDR1 LNHDA and CDR2 SQIVND (reference sequence). The chain's CDR3 is CASSQDRGYPNEQFF. Here the CDR3 DNA reads TGTGCCAGTAGCCAGGACAGGGGGTACCCCAATGAGCAGTTCTTC.

The gene calls are TRBV28 and TRBJ2-1, with TRBD2 matching 13 bases. This CDR3 spans 16 amino acids. Germline trimming cut 6 bases from V and 4 bases from J; bases unmatched to any gene: 6. Germline loops: CDR1 MDHEN, CDR2 SYDVKM. As DNA, the CDR3 is TGTGCCAGCAGCCGACTAGCGGGAGGCTTTTACAATGAGCAGTTCTTC. It codes for CASSRLAGGFYNEQFF. Looking up the rest from reference TRBV28 and TRBJ2-1 gives the full variable domain: DVKVTQSSRYLVKRTGEKVFLECVQDMDHENMFWYRQDPGLGLRLIYFSYDVKMKEKGDIPEGYSVSREKKERFSLILESASTNQTSMYLCASSRLAGGFYNEQFFGPGTRLTVL.

The rearrangement uses TRBV2 and TRBJ2-2, with 8 nucleotides matching TRBD1. The J segment lost 9 bases and the V segment lost 7 bases, leaving 13 bases of the junction unmatched. Germline V gene lookup returns CDR1 SNHLY and CDR2 FYNNEI. This CDR3 has 15 amino acids. The CDR3 protein is CASNGDLRGRRELFF. The CDR3 DNA is TGTGCCAGCAATGGAGACCTCAGGGGGCGGAGGGAGCTGTTTTTT.